The 3 T cell receptor beta chains in this list originate from one sample, sequenced in a study of blood T cell repertoires in COVID-19. The data were produced by immunoSEQ multiplex PCR, yet TCRdb's version contains in-frame clones alone and is incomplete. Among 100,000 to 150,000 clones listed, around two thirds were seen once. Sequenced material: peripheral blood. These receptor sequences come from a woman aged 70 to 79 with acute or convalescent COVID-19.

The V gene is TRBV7-6, the J gene TRBJ2-1; 10 bases line up with TRBD1. The CDR3 length is 14 residues. CDR1 and CDR2 from the germline V gene are SGHVS and FNYEAQ. V lost 3 bases, J lost 9 bases, and 5 bases stayed unmatched. DNA for the CDR3: TGTGCCAGCAGCTTCCCAGACAGGGGGCTTGAGCAGTTCTTC. The encoded protein is CASSFPDRGLEQFF.

The rearrangement joins TRBV11-2 to TRBJ2-1; the match to TRBD2 covers 8 bases. CDR3 size: 16 residues. CDR1 is SGHAT, CDR2 FQNNGV, per germline. J gave up 2 bases and V 5 bases, and 8 bases lay outside the gene matches. The CDR3 spells CASSTTGTSTYNEQFF. Written as DNA, the CDR3 is TGTGCCAGCAGCACCACCGGGACTAGTACCTACAATGAGCAGTTCTTC.

The chain recombines TRBV20-1 with TRBJ1-1; D gene uncertain. The CDR3 sequence is 11 residues long. Germline loops: CDR1 DFQATT, CDR2 SNEGSKA (reference sequence). This CDR3 is CRSLRDTEAFF. CDR3 coding DNA: TGCAGATCCTTACGGGACACTGAAGCTTTCTTT.